A single TCR beta chain is shown here with its context. Its cognate antigen is unknown. The data derive from a study of beta chain features in type 1 diabetes. Whole-study results and caveats: All four CD4+ subsets of Type 1 diabetes patients contained TCRB CDR3s that were moderately but significantly shorter.

CD4+ naive, central memory, regulatory and stem cell-like memory cells were sorted via CD45RO/CCR7/CD25/CD127/CD95/CD27. As every portion of the isolated RNA was reverse transcribed, the sequencing read expressed TCRB transcripts. TCRdb's table, derived via immunoSEQ multiplex PCR, lists solely in-frame clones and lacks some. Of hundreds of thousands of clones in the sample, roughly 12% were seen once. The receptor was isolated from a young woman with type 1 diabetes. What was sequenced was naive CD4+ T cells from blood.

The CDR3, as DNA: TGTGCCAGTACCAGGACTAGCGGGACCCCCTACGAGCAGTACTTC. It is translated as CASTRTSGTPYEQYF. V gene TRBV19 combines with J gene TRBJ2-7; 12 nucleotides line up with TRBD2. Trimming took 7 bases from V and 2 from J; bases not matched to a gene: 6. The germline gives CDR1 LNHDA, CDR2 SQIVND (reference sequence). CDR3 length equals 15 residues.